This TCR beta chain was documented in a study of cytomegalovirus exposure and HLA in healthy donors. Study-wide results and caveats: Exclusion as indistinguishable affected some V segments, including TRBV6-2 and TRBV6-3. Previous analysis showed most TCR beta V segments were productive about 90% or about 30% of the time.

Of note for this clone: As yet, its antigen is unknown.

13 Jbeta primers and 60 Vbeta primers were used for the PCR. Sequencing was performed with immunoSEQ multiplex PCR; in TCRdb, only in-frame clones are kept and a portion is missing. Listed are approximately 210,000 clones; over 0.75% falls within the top ten. Germline values: CDR1 SQVTM, CDR2 ANQGSEA. The CDR3 covers 13 residues. V dropped 8 bases and J dropped 0 bases, with 11 bases sitting between them. The clonotype was recovered from a woman aged 25-40 years in good health and CMV-seropositive. The sequenced sample consisted of PBMCs. V and J are TRBV29-1 and TRBJ1-5, with no clear D. The CDR3 loop is CSSRTVSNQPQHF. The DNA for the CDR3 is TGCAGCTCTCGGACTGTTAGCAATCAGCCCCAGCATTTT.